The T cell receptor (beta chain) under discussion was sequenced for a study of glioma-infiltrating T cells. Overall study results and limits: Above-expected tissue-blood divergence occurred in all gliomas, most in low-grade ones. CDR3 overlap between tissue and blood was very small.

TCR alpha and beta CDR3 regions were amplified from RNA using iRepertoire nested multiplex PCR. TCRdb reanalysed the multiplex PCR reads using MiXCR and keeps one entry per CDR3 protein. Of some 93,000 distinct CDR3 sequences in the sample, roughly 37% were seen once. This CDR3 is 15 amino acids long. Germline loops: CDR1 SGHAT, CDR2 FQNNGV. Notes on this clonotype: The target antigen is unknown. A much larger clone is a single base away; this may be a read error.

The chain uses TRBV11-2 and TRBJ1-2; the D is unclear. The TCR originated in a human donor with low-grade glioma or glioblastoma, undergoing nonglioma brain surgery, or in good health (not recorded which). The sequenced sample consisted of glioma tissue, nonneoplastic brain tissue, or PBMCs (not recorded which). The CDR3 spells CASSPRTQRIYGCTF. CDR3 sequence (DNA): TGTGCCAGCAGCCCCCGGACCCAAAGAATCTATGGCTGCACCTTC.